This T cell receptor (beta chain) appears in the sequencing data of a study of control samples from healthy donors and cancer patients. Germline V gene lookup returns CDR1 SGHNT and CDR2 YYREEE (reference sequence). V shed 1 base and J shed 2 bases, with 14 bases lying between them. This CDR3 is built from 16 residues. Libraries were prepared by immunoSEQ multiplex PCR; TCRdb keeps only in-frame clonotypes and omits some of them. The repertoire has roughly 130,000 clones, around nine tenths of them found once; the top ten carry around 3%. The V gene is TRBV5-4, the J gene TRBJ2-3, with unresolved D. This receptor was obtained from a man aged 45-60 years in good health. Sequences were obtained from blood. The CDR3 DNA reads TGTGCCAGCAGCTTGCCCGGATCCCGAAACACAGATACGCAGTATTTT. Amino acids: CASSLPGSRNTDTQYF. Variable domain in full (rest from reference TRBV5-4 and TRBJ2-3): ETGVTQSPTHLIKTRGQQVTLRCSSQSGHNTVSWYQQALGQGPQFIFQYYREEENGRGNFPPRFSGLQFPNYSSELNVNALELDDSALYLCASSLPGSRNTDTQYFGPGTRLTVL.